These 5 T cell receptor beta chains were all obtained from the same sample, sequenced in a study of blood T cell repertoires in COVID-19. TCRdb's copy holds only in-frame clones and misses some; the assay was immunoSEQ multiplex PCR. The data show fewer than 80,000 clones, with about four fifths seen just once and around 5.8% held by the top ten. The source material was peripheral blood. The receptors were sampled from a woman of 80 years or more with active or convalescent COVID-19.

The V call is TRBV27, the J call TRBJ2-3; TRBD2 agrees at 7 bases. V gave up 1 base and J gave up 2 bases; unmatched junction bases: 9. This CDR3 is built from 17 residues. Germline V gives CDR1 MNHEY, CDR2 SMNVEV (reference sequence). CDR3 DNA sequence: TGTGCCAGCAGTTTATTTGCCGGGGAGGGTTTCACAGATACGCAGTATTTT. It is translated as CASSLFAGEGFTDTQYF.

The chain recombines TRBV4-3 with TRBJ1-6; D is perhaps TRBD1 (6 bases). The germline V gene has CDR1 LGHNA and CDR2 YSLEER. The V end lost 3 bases, the J end lost 6 bases, and 12 bases lay between the germline ends. The CDR3 length is 15 residues. Here the CDR3 DNA reads TGCGCCAGCAGCCAGAACAGGGTGCGTAATTCACCCCTCCACTTT. Amino acids: CASSQNRVRNSPLHF.

V and J are TRBV28 and TRBJ1-6, with unresolved D. Germline V lookup: CDR1 MDHEN, CDR2 SYDVKM. CDR3 size: 18 residues. The V end was cut by 2 bases, the J end by 0 bases, with 14 bases between. CDR3 in amino acids: CASSLPPGGSSYNSPLHF. Written as DNA, the CDR3 is TGTGCCAGCAGTTTACCTCCTGGTGGGAGCTCCTATAATTCACCCCTCCACTTT.

The genes are TRBV12-3 or TRBV12-4 and TRBJ2-5, with unresolved D. V was shortened by 1 base and J by 4 bases, with 7 bases between the two germline ends. The CDR3 extends over 13 amino acids. CDR3 region: CASSLVALETQYF. Written as DNA, the CDR3 is TGTGCCAGCAGTTTAGTAGCTTTAGAGACCCAGTACTTC.

V gene TRBV19 combines with J gene TRBJ2-5, with 7 bases fitting TRBD2. The CDR3 has 16 amino acids. V gave up 1 base and J gave up 2 bases; unmatched junction bases: 7. Per the germline V gene, CDR1 is LNHDA and CDR2 is SQIVND (reference sequence). In DNA, the CDR3 is TGTGCCAGTAGTATAGGGACTAGTCCCAGGCAAGAGACCCAGTACTTC. Translating gives CASSIGTSPRQETQYF. The complete variable domain, with remaining parts taken from reference TRBV19 and TRBJ2-5, reads DGGITQSPKYLFRKEGQNVTLSCEQNLNHDAMYWYRQDPGQGLRLIYYSQIVNDFQKGDIAEGYSVSREKKESFPLTVTSAQKNPTAFYLCASSIGTSPRQETQYFGPGTRLLVL.